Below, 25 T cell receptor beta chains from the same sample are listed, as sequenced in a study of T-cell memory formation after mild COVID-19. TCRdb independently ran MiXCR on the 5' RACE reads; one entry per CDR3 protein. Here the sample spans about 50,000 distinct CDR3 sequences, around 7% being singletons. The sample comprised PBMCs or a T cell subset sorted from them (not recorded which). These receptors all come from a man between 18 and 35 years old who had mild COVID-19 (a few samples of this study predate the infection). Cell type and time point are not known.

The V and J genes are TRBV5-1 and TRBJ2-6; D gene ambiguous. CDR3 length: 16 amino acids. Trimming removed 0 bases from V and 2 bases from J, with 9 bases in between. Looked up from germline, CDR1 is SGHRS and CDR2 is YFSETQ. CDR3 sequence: CASSLDHPTGANVLTF. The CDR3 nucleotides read TGCGCCAGCAGCTTGGACCACCCAACTGGGGCCAACGTCCTGACTTTC.

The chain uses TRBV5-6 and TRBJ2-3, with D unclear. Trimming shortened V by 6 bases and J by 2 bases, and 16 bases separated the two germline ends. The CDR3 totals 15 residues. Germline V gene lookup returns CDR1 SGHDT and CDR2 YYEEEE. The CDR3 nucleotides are TGTGCCAGCACCAAAGGTGGGCGGCTCACAGATACGCAGTATTTT. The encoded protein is CASTKGGRLTDTQYF. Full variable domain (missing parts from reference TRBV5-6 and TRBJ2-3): DAGVTQSPTHLIKTRGQQVTLRCSPKSGHDTVSWYQQALGQGPQFIFQYYEEEERQRGNFPDRFSGHQFPNYSSELNVNALLLGDSALYLCASTKGGRLTDTQYFGPGTRLTVL.

The CDR3 sequence: CASSLAGRGAGELFF. In DNA form, the CDR3 reads TGTGCCAGCAGCTTAGCCGGGCGGGGAGCAGGGGAGCTGTTTTTT. The chain recombines TRBV7-2 with TRBJ2-2, with D perhaps matching TRBD2 (6 bases). V was shortened by 0 bases and J by 8 bases, with 13 bases between the two germline ends. This CDR3 is 15 amino acids long. CDR1 and CDR2 from the germline V gene are SGHTA and FQGNSA. Combining the CDR3 with reference TRBV7-2 and TRBJ2-2 gives the whole variable domain GAGVSQSPSNKVTEKGKDVELRCDPISGHTALYWYRQSLGQGLEFLIYFQGNSAPDKSGLPSDRFSAERTGGSVSTLTIQRTQQEDSAVYLCASSLAGRGAGELFFGEGSRLTVL.

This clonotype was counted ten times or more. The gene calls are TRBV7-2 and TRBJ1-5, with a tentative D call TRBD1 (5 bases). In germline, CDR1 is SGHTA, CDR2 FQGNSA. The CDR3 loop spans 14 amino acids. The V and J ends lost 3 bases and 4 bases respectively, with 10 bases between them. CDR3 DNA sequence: TGTGCCAGCAGCTTCGCGACAGAAAATCAGCCCCAGCATTTT. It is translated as CASSFATENQPQHF.

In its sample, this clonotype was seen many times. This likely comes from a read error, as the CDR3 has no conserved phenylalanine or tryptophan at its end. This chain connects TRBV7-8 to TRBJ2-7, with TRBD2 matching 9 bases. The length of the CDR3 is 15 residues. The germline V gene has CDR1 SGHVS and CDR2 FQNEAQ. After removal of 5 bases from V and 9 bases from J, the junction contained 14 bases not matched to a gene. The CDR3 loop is CASSPPGTSFVSQYL. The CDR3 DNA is TGTGCCAGCAGCCCACCCGGGACTAGCTTTGTGTCGCAGTACCTC.

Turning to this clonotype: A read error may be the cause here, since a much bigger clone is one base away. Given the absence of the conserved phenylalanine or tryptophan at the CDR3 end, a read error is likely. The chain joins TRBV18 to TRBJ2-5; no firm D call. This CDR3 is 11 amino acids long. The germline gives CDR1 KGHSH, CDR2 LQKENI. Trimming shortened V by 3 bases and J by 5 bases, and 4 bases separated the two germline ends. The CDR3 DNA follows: TGTGCCAGCTCACCTCGGGAGACCCAGTACTTA. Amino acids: CASSPRETQYL.

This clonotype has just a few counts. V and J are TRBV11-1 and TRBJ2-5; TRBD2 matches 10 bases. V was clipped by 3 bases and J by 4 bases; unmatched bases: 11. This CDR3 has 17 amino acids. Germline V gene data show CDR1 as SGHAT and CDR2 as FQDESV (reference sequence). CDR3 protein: CASSFEWEAGGRETQYF. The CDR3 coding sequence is TGTGCCAGCAGCTTTGAGTGGGAAGCGGGGGGGCGAGAGACCCAGTACTTC.

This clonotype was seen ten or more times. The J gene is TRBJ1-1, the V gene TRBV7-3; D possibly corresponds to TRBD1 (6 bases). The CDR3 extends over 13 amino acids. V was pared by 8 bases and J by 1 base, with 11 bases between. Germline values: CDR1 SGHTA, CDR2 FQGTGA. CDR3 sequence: CASGDTANTEAFF. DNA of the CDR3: TGTGCCAGCGGGGACACAGCGAACACTGAAGCTTTCTTT.

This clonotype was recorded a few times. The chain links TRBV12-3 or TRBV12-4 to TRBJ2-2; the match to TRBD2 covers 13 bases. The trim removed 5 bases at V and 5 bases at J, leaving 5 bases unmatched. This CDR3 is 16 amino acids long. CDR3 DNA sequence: TGTGCCAGCAGTCAGACTAGCGGGGGGTGGACCGGGGAGCTGTTTTTT. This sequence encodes CASSQTSGGWTGELFF.

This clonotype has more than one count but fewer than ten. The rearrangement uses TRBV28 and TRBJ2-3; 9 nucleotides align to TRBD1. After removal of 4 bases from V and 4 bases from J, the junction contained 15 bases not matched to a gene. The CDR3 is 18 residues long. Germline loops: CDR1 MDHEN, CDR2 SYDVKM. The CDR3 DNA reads TGTGCCAGCAGTTCTCCGGGACAGGGATCTCCGGGGGCAGATACGCAGTATTTT. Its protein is CASSSPGQGSPGADTQYF.

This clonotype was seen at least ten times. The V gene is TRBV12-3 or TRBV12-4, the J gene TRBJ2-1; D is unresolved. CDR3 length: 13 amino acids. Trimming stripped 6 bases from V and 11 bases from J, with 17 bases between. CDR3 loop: CASSPIELPKQFF. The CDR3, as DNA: TGTGCCAGCAGCCCAATTGAGCTGCCGAAGCAGTTCTTC.

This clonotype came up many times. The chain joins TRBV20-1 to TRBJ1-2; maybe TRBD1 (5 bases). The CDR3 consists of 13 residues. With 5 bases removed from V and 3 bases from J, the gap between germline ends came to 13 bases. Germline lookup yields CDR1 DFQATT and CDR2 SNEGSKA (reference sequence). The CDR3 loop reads CSADEGRDYGYTF. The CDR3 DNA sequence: TGCAGTGCTGATGAGGGGCGCGACTATGGCTACACCTTC.

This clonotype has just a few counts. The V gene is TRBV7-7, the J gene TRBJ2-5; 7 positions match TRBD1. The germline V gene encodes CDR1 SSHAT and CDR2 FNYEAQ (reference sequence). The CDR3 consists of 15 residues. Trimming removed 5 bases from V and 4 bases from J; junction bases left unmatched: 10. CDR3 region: CASSQDRSGGETQYF. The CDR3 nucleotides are TGTGCCAGCAGCCAGGACAGGAGTGGAGGAGAGACCCAGTACTTC.

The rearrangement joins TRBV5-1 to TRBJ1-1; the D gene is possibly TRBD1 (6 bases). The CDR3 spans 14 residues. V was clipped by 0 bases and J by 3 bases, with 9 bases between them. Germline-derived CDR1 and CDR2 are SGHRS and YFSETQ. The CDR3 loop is CASSLGAGDTEAFF. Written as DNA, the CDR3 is TGCGCCAGCAGCTTGGGGGCAGGGGACACTGAAGCTTTCTTT.

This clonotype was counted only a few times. CDR3 DNA: TGTGCCAGCAGCGTAGCAACCGGGACGGCCAATTCACCCCTCCACTTT. This translates into CASSVATGTANSPLHF. This rearrangement joins TRBV9 to TRBJ1-6; D may be TRBD1 (5 bases). This CDR3 is 16 amino acids long. Trimming shortened V by 0 bases and J by 7 bases, and 14 bases separated the two germline ends. Germline CDR1 SGDLS, CDR2 YYNGEE.

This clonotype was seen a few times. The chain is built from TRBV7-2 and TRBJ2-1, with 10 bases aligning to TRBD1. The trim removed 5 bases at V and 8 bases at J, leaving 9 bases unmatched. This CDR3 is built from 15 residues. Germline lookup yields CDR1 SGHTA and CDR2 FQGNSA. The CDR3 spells CASSDRDRGRDEQFF. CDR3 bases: TGTGCCAGCAGCGACCGGGACAGGGGTCGGGATGAGCAGTTCTTC.

CDR3 DNA sequence: TGTGCCAGCAGCTTAGCGGACGAAGAGACCCAGTACTTC. This codes for CASSLADEETQYF. This chain links TRBV7-2 with TRBJ2-5; D gene ambiguous. In germline, CDR1 is SGHTA, CDR2 FQGNSA. Trimming took off 0 bases at V and 3 bases at J, with 5 bases between the two ends. The CDR3 has 13 residues.

The CDR3 sequence is CASSLEGSYGYTF. DNA of the CDR3: TGCGCCAGCAGCTTGGAAGGATCCTATGGCTACACCTTC. This chain joins TRBV5-1 and TRBJ1-2; D call uncertain. Trimming removed 0 bases from V and 4 bases from J, with 7 bases in between. CDR3 size: 13 residues. Looked up from germline, CDR1 is SGHRS and CDR2 is YFSETQ.

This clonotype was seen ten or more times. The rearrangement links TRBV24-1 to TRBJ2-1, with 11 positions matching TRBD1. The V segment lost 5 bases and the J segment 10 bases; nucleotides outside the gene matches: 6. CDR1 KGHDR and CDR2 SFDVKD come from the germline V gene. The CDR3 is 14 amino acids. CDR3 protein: CATSGGQGAGEQFF. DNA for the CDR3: TGTGCCACCAGTGGTGGACAGGGGGCGGGGGAGCAGTTCTTC.

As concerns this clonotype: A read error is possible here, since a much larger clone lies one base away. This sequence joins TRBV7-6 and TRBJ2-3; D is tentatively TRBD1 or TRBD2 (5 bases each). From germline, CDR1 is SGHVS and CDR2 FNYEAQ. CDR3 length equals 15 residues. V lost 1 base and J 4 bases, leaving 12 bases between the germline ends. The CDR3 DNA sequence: TGTGCCAGCAGCTTAGGTCTGGGGGTGTCAGATACGCAGTATTTT. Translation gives CASSLGLGVSDTQYF.

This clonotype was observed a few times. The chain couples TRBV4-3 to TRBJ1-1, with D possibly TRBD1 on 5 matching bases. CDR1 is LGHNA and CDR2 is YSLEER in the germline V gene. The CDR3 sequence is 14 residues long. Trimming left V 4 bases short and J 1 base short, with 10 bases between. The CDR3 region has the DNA TGCGCCAGCAGCCGTGGAGGGGAGAACACTGAAGCTTTCTTT. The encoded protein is CASSRGGENTEAFF.

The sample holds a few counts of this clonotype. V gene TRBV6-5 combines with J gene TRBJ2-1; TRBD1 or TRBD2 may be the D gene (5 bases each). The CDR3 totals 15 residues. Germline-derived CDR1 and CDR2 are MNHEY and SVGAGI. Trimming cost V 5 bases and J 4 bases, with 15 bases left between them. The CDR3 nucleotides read TGTGCCAGCAGTCAACCGGGACGGCAGTACAATGAGCAGTTCTTC. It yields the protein CASSQPGRQYNEQFF.

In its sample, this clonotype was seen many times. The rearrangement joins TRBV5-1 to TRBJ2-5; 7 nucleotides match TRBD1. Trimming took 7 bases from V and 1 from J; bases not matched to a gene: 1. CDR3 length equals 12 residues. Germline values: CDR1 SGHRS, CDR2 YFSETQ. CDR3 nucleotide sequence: TGCGCCAGCGGGACAGCCCAAGAGACCCAGTACTTC. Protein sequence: CASGTAQETQYF. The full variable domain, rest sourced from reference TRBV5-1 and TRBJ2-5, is KAGVTQTPRYLIKTRGQQVTLSCSPISGHRSVSWYQQTPGQGLQFLFEYFSETQRNKGNFPGRFSGRQFSNSRSEMNVSTLELGDSALYLCASGTAQETQYFGPGTRLLVL.

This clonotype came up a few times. In DNA form, the CDR3 reads TGTGCCACCAGTGATTTGGGCCTCGGAGCGAACACCGGGGAGCTGTTTTTT. Translating it yields CATSDLGLGANTGELFF. This chain uses TRBV24-1 with TRBJ2-2; D unresolved. The V gene lost 0 bases and the J gene lost 0 bases, with 10 bases spanning the gap. The CDR3 covers 17 residues. Germline V gene lookup returns CDR1 KGHDR and CDR2 SFDVKD.

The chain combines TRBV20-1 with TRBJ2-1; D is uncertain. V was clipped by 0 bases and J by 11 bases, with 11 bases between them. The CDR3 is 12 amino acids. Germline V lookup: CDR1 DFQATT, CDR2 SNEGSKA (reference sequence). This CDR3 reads CSARDPTLKQFF. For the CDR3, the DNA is TGCAGTGCTAGAGATCCGACACTTAAGCAGTTCTTC.